This T cell receptor beta chain was captured in a study of T-cell reconstitution after alpha-beta-depleted transplantation in children (dated by TCRdb to about 2016). Regarding the complete study: Using TCR repertoire profiling, the study followed T-cell immune reconstitution in a quantitative way in children after TCRalphabeta/CD19-depleted allogeneic hematopoietic cell transplantation. Overall study results and their limits: The apparently early recovery of alphabetaT-cell counts about two months after transplant reportedly depended on only several hundred rapidly expanded clones that came from non-depleted graft cells. Hyperexpanded clone frequencies declined over subsequent months; after one year, T-cell counts and TCRbeta diversity were mostly attributed to newly produced T cells. In some patients, the high TCRbeta diversity seen at day 60 was put down to recipient T cells and intrathymic progenitors that had survived conditioning.

The CDR3 numbers 17 residues from cysteine through phenylalanine. The DNA shown is the 51-base CDR3, in frame from base 1. The germline V gene sets CDR1 to WSHSY and CDR2 to SAAADI. Clipping removes 3 bases from V and 8 bases from J, with 15 as the unmatched junction base count. This clonotype has ten or more counts. The target of this receptor is not known. Per-base quality was not reported, and no clone a single base away is much larger than it. Libraries came from PCR. Sequencing was carried out with an Illumina HiSeq 2500. TCR library preparation used molecular barcoding, with unique molecular identifiers applied to normalize quantification of the TCRbeta repertoire. The public reads were reprocessed in TCRdb via fastp at Q25 and MiXCR, keeping in-frame beta chains. Rows with a matching CDR3 protein are joined into one entry that keeps the most common DNA and genes. The sample includes about 300,000 distinct CDR3 sequences, with roughly 7.8% observed a single time. The biggest ten clones account for about 9.1% of the sample.

Per the publication, the treatment or condition label means: allogeneic hematopoietic cell transplantation with graft depleted of TCRalphabeta T cells and CD19 B cells. The children who served as transplant recipients had been given grafts of TCRalphabeta/CD19-depleted allogeneic hematopoietic cells. Sequencing was performed on peripheral blood, taken 360 days after TCRalphabeta/CD19-depleted stem cell transplant. The TCR comes from a female patient aged 2 to 10 who had a stem cell transplant for Fanconi anemia, so the T cells may come from the graft donor. The V and J segments used are TRBV10-2 and TRBJ2-1; 8 bases in the middle match TRBD1. At the DNA level, the sequence is TGCGCCAGCAGTGAAAGACGGACAGGGATTGTCCCCCATGAGCAGTTCTTC. Translated, this is CASSERRTGIVPHEQFF.